Sequencing of this TCR beta chain was carried out in a study of T cells in Graves' hyperthyroidism and ophthalmopathy. Germline V gene sequence: CDR1 SGHRS, CDR2 YFSETQ. The CDR3 runs to 17 residues. V shed 3 bases and J 4 bases; nucleotides not matched to a gene: 9. This clonotype was found many times. Amplified TCR beta CDR3 regions came from RNA transcripts. HTBI primers drove first-round RT-PCR of the TCR CDR3. TCRdb re-called the multiplex PCR reads with MiXCR, one entry per CDR3 protein. Of approximately 260,000 distinct CDR3 sequences listed, 15% are singletons. Researchers barred patients who had uncontrolled infection, other autoimmune disease, pregnancy or lactation.

What was sequenced was blood. The genes are TRBV5-1 and TRBJ2-1, with TRBD2 matching 11 bases. The TCR comes from a woman aged 50 to 65 with Graves' hyperthyroidism that later progressed to Graves' ophthalmopathy. The CDR3 coding sequence is TGCGCCAGCAGCTGGAAGGGGACTAGCGGTATATACAATGAGCAGTTCTTC. Protein: CASSWKGTSGIYNEQFF.